The present T cell receptor beta chain was sequenced within a study of follicular helper T cells after annual influenza vaccination. The germline V gene encodes CDR1 GTSNPN and CDR2 SVGIG (reference sequence). CDR3 length: 13 residues. Trimming at V came to 5 bases and at J to 5 bases, leaving 3 bases not matched to a gene. This clone was counted a few times. Repertoires were generated with immunoSEQ multiplex PCR, while TCRdb's copy carries only in-frame clones and drops some. The data hold under 7,500 clones, with roughly 90% observed a single time. Time point denoted: 2015-2016 season, 7 days after influenza vaccination.

The V call is TRBV30, the J call TRBJ1-5, with 10 nucleotides matching TRBD1. The input for sequencing was CXCR5+ CD38- circulating T follicular helper cells from blood, taken 7 days after influenza vaccination. Documented subset: circulating Tfh, non-naive CD4+CXCR5+PD-1+ (ICOS+CD38+ or ICOS-CD38-). This clonotype originated in an adult who received the influenza vaccine. CDR3 DNA sequence: TGTGCCTGGGGGGACAGGGGCGATCAGCCCCAGCATTTT. It translates to CAWGDRGDQPQHF.